These T cell receptor beta chains were read from a single sample in a study of immune heterogeneity within non-small cell lung tumors. TCRdb reprocessed the multiplex PCR reads with MiXCR, giving one entry per CDR3 protein. The sample carries some 19,000 distinct CDR3 sequences, around 28% recorded once. Input material: lung tumor tissue. Source of these receptors: a man aged 35 to 55 with non-small cell lung cancer. Each CDR3 is given with its conserved first and last residue. The order of the fields is V gene, clone size, D gene, J gene, CDR3 protein, CDR3 DNA. A D gene is named only where the DNA matches it firmly. Rows give clone size only sometimes, using once, few, many, or a class for an expanded clone.

v_call: TRBV7-3
clone_size: -
d_call: TRBD1
j_call: TRBJ1-1
cdr3_aa: CASSLSGTANTEAFF
cdr3_nt: TGTGCCAGCAGCCTATCCGGGACAGCGAACACTGAAGCTTTCTTT

v_call: TRBV9
clone_size: -
d_call: TRBD2
j_call: TRBJ2-1
cdr3_aa: CASNTGTSGRNEQFF
cdr3_nt: TGTGCCAGCAACACCGGGACTAGCGGGAGAAATGAGCAGTTCTTC

v_call: TRBV6-1
clone_size: -
d_call: -
j_call: TRBJ1-4
cdr3_aa: CASRFHEKLFF
cdr3_nt: TGTGCCAGCAGATTCCACGAAAAACTGTTTTTT

v_call: TRBV11-3
clone_size: few
d_call: -
j_call: TRBJ2-3
cdr3_aa: CASSNWGAGTDTQYF
cdr3_nt: TGTGCCAGCAGTAATTGGGGCGCGGGCACAGATACGCAGTATTTT

v_call: TRBV7-2
clone_size: -
d_call: TRBD1
j_call: TRBJ2-7
cdr3_aa: CVSSLPGTGRNEQYF
cdr3_nt: TGTGTCAGCAGCCTCCCTGGGACAGGCCGGAACGAGCAGTACTTC

v_call: TRBV4-1
clone_size: -
d_call: -
j_call: TRBJ2-1
cdr3_aa: CASSPGRATYNEQFF
cdr3_nt: TGCGCCAGCAGCCCAGGGCGGGCCACCTACAATGAGCAGTTCTTC

v_call: TRBV11-1
clone_size: many
d_call: -
j_call: TRBJ2-7
cdr3_aa: CASSERALGDEQYF
cdr3_nt: TGTGCCAGCAGCGAAAGGGCACTAGGAGACGAGCAGTACTTC

v_call: TRBV6-1
clone_size: -
d_call: -
j_call: TRBJ2-6
cdr3_aa: CASSEAGANVLTF
cdr3_nt: TGTGCCAGCAGTGAGGCTGGGGCCAACGTCCTGACTTTC

v_call: TRBV27
clone_size: many
d_call: TRBD1
j_call: TRBJ1-2
cdr3_aa: CASSPATGGHGYTF
cdr3_nt: TGTGCCAGCAGTCCCGCGACAGGGGGCCATGGCTACACCTTC

v_call: TRBV14
clone_size: few
d_call: TRBD2
j_call: TRBJ2-2
cdr3_aa: CASSQDYRLAGVSGELFF
cdr3_nt: TGTGCCAGCAGCCAAGACTATAGACTAGCGGGAGTAAGCGGGGAGCTGTTTTTT

v_call: TRBV19
clone_size: -
d_call: -
j_call: TRBJ1-1
cdr3_aa: CASRPGTLMNTEAFF
cdr3_nt: TGTGCCAGTAGACCTGGGACCCTCATGAACACTGAAGCTTTCTTT

v_call: TRBV2
clone_size: many
d_call: -
j_call: TRBJ2-7
cdr3_aa: CASSVAGGAYEQYF
cdr3_nt: TGTGCCAGCAGTGTAGCAGGGGGGGCCTACGAGCAGTACTTC

v_call: TRBV5-1
clone_size: medium-sized
d_call: -
j_call: TRBJ2-3
cdr3_aa: CASRSDAGTQYF
cdr3_nt: TGCGCCAGCAGATCGGACGCAGGGACGCAGTATTTT

v_call: TRBV28
clone_size: many
d_call: -
j_call: TRBJ2-7
cdr3_aa: CASSPSAGYEQYF
cdr3_nt: TGTGCCAGCAGTCCATCCGCAGGTTACGAGCAGTACTTC

v_call: TRBV4-3
clone_size: many
d_call: TRBD2
j_call: TRBJ2-1
cdr3_aa: CASSRLAGPSYNEQFF
cdr3_nt: TGCGCCAGCAGCCGCCTAGCGGGACCCTCCTACAATGAGCAGTTCTTC

v_call: TRBV7-3
clone_size: medium-sized
d_call: TRBD1
j_call: TRBJ1-2
cdr3_aa: CASSSGTGSGYTF
cdr3_nt: TGTGCCAGCAGCTCCGGGACAGGTTCGGGCTACACCTTC

v_call: TRBV5-4
clone_size: few
d_call: TRBD2
j_call: TRBJ2-7
cdr3_aa: CASSQTGGAGQYF
cdr3_nt: TGTGCCAGCAGCCAAACCGGGGGGGCTGGGCAGTACTTC